The next 18 T cell receptor beta chains were all read from a single sample in a study of identical twins. MiXCR, run by TCRdb on the 5' RACE reads, gives a single entry per CDR3 protein. Of 1.5 million to 2 million distinct CDR3 sequences detected, 25% to 35% appear once; the ten largest clones hold around 0.25%. Specimen: cord blood. Receptors were obtained from a newborn girl in good health.

This clonotype appeared a few times. The rearrangement joins TRBV2 to TRBJ1-1; weak D call: TRBD1 (6 bases). The CDR3 is 14 amino acids. V lost 6 bases to trimming and J lost 0 bases, with 11 bases between them. Germline CDR1 SNHLY, CDR2 FYNNEI. As DNA, the CDR3 is TGTGCCAGCAGAGTAGGACAGTTGAACACTGAAGCTTTCTTT. Translating it yields CASRVGQLNTEAFF.

CDR3 DNA: TGTGCCAGCAGCTTAGTCCGGGACAGGGAGGTGAATACGCAGTATTTT. Encoded protein: CASSLVRDREVNTQYF. The chain joins TRBV11-2 to TRBJ2-3; 9 bases are shared with TRBD1. The germline V gene has CDR1 SGHAT and CDR2 FQNNGV. Trimming at V came to 1 base and at J to 7 bases, leaving 9 bases not matched to a gene. CDR3 size: 16 residues.

The chain combines TRBV4-1 with TRBJ2-6; D tentatively fits TRBD1 or TRBD2 (5 bases each). The V and J ends lost 4 bases and 0 bases respectively, with 10 bases between them. CDR3 length: 16 amino acids. The germline CDR1 and CDR2 sequences are MGHRA and YSYEKL. Written as DNA, the CDR3 is TGCGCCAGCAGCCCGGGACCGTTCTCTGGGGCCAACGTCCTGACTTTC. This codes for CASSPGPFSGANVLTF.

The chain combines TRBV3-1 with TRBJ1-1, with D unresolved. In germline, CDR1 is LGHDT, CDR2 YNNKEL (reference sequence). Trimming left V 1 base short and J 11 bases short, with 11 bases between. The CDR3 consists of 12 residues. In nucleotides, the CDR3 is TGTGCCAGCAGCCAAGTGGCGGAAAAGGCTTTCTTT. Its protein is CASSQVAEKAFF.

In this sample, this clonotype turned up many times. V usage is TRBV25-1 and J usage is TRBJ2-1, with 12 positions matching TRBD2. The CDR3 loop spans 16 amino acids. Trimming took 7 bases from V and 6 from J; bases not matched to a gene: 10. Germline-derived CDR1 and CDR2 are MGHDK and SYGVNS. DNA of the CDR3: TGTGCCAGCATCGGTGGACTAGCGGGACCCTCCAATGAGCAGTTCTTC. Residues: CASIGGLAGPSNEQFF.

This clonotype was seen more than once but under ten times. V is TRBV12-3 or TRBV12-4 and J is TRBJ2-7; D is undetermined. V gave up 5 bases and J gave up 3 bases, with 20 bases separating them. This CDR3 region has 16 residues. The CDR3 sequence is CASSIPDQFGVYEQYF. The CDR3 DNA reads as TGTGCCAGCAGTATTCCAGATCAGTTTGGGGTCTACGAGCAGTACTTC.

This clonotype appeared a few times. The rearrangement uses TRBV20-1 and TRBJ1-1; 7 bases align to TRBD1. Germline V CDR1 and CDR2: DFQATT, SNEGSKA (reference sequence). V dropped 1 base and J dropped 10; count of bases not matched to a gene: 0. The CDR3 has 10 amino acids. CDR3 sequence reads: CSARGQGAFF. CDR3 in DNA: TGCAGTGCTAGAGGACAGGGAGCTTTCTTT.

The chain links TRBV28 to TRBJ2-7, with 12 positions matching TRBD2. The CDR3 loop spans 18 amino acids. V was pared by 5 bases and J by 9 bases, with 20 bases of the junction left unmatched. Germline CDR1 MDHEN, CDR2 SYDVKM. CDR3 amino acids: CASSQLPLTSGGTTAQYF. CDR3 in DNA: TGTGCCAGCAGTCAACTACCCCTTACTAGCGGGGGGACTACGGCGCAGTACTTC.

As for this clonotype: Likely a read error: the CDR3 ends without its conserved phenylalanine or tryptophan. The chain links TRBV27 to TRBJ2-3; D ambiguous. This CDR3 is 14 amino acids long. V lost 6 bases to trimming and J lost 2 bases, with 12 bases between them. Germline V gene sequence: CDR1 MNHEY, CDR2 SMNVEV (reference sequence). The CDR3 loop is CASSKTDLTDTQYS. Here the CDR3 DNA reads TGTGCCAGCAGCAAGACCGACCTCACAGATACGCAGTATTCT.

This clonotype has a handful of counts. In DNA, the CDR3 is TGTGCCAGCATGCGGGGAGTAGAGACCCAGTACTTC. Protein: CASMRGVETQYF. The chain recombines TRBV2 with TRBJ2-5, with a weak D call TRBD2 (6 bases). The CDR3 has 12 amino acids. The germline gives CDR1 SNHLY, CDR2 FYNNEI. The V end lost 7 bases, the J end lost 4 bases, and 10 bases lay between the germline ends.

This clonotype was found many times. The CDR3 DNA is TGTGCTAGTGGTTTGACGGGGGGCACTGAAGCTTTCTTT. It encodes CASGLTGGTEAFF. The rearrangement joins TRBV12-5 to TRBJ1-1; maybe TRBD1 (5 bases). The germline V gene encodes CDR1 LGHNT and CDR2 FRNRAP. Trimming removed 2 bases from V and 4 bases from J, with 8 bases in between. The CDR3 is made up of 13 amino acids.

The CDR3 region is CSARAWEGVKQYF. The DNA for the CDR3 is TGCAGTGCTAGAGCCTGGGAGGGAGTAAAGCAGTACTTC. The chain employs TRBV20-1 and TRBJ2-7; 7 nucleotides agree with TRBD2. Germline trimming cut 1 base from V and 8 bases from J; bases unmatched to any gene: 8. There are 13 residues in the CDR3. Germline assignment: CDR1 DFQATT and CDR2 SNEGSKA (reference sequence).

The chain recombines TRBV20-1 with TRBJ2-5; D might be TRBD1 or TRBD2, each matching 6 bases. V was trimmed by 0 bases and J by 5 bases, leaving 19 bases between them. The germline V gene has CDR1 DFQATT and CDR2 SNEGSKA (reference sequence). The CDR3 runs 16 residues. The CDR3 region is CSARDWGPSVVETQYF. The CDR3 coding sequence is TGCAGTGCTAGAGATTGGGGGCCTAGCGTTGTGGAGACCCAGTACTTC.

In this sample, this clonotype turned up a few times. The genes are TRBV29-1 and TRBJ2-7; D is perhaps TRBD2 (5 bases). This CDR3 region has 15 residues. The V end was cut by 4 bases, the J end by 2 bases, with 18 bases between. Germline-derived CDR1 and CDR2 are SQVTM and ANQGSEA. CDR3 coding DNA: TGCAGCGTTGGTCTCCCTAGCTTCACCACCTACGAGCAGTACTTC. This sequence encodes CSVGLPSFTTYEQYF.

This chain links TRBV25-1 with TRBJ2-2, with D hard to call. The CDR3 extends over 14 amino acids. The ends were cut back, 3 bases at V and 4 bases at J, with 9 bases in the middle. Germline V lookup: CDR1 MGHDK, CDR2 SYGVNS. CDR3 region: CASSEHYSTGELFF. CDR3 DNA sequence: TGTGCCAGCAGTGAGCACTACAGCACCGGGGAGCTGTTTTTT.

As for this clonotype: The junction differs from germline at one of its ends, possibly a read error. The chain uses TRBV6-1 and TRBJ2-7; possibly TRBD1 for D (8 bases). Germline values: CDR1 MNHNS, CDR2 SASEGT. The length of the CDR3 is 15 residues. The CDR3 region has the DNA TGTGCCAGCAGCGAAGGGGGGGACAGGTTTTACGAGCAGTACTTC. The encoded protein is CASSEGGDRFYEQYF.

The chain carries TRBV20-1 and TRBJ2-5; 11 bases are a match to TRBD2. After removal of 0 bases from V and 11 bases from J, the junction contained 17 bases not matched to a gene. The CDR3 is 17 amino acids. CDR1 and CDR2 (germline): DFQATT, SNEGSKA (reference sequence). CDR3 sequence (DNA): TGCAGTGCTAGAGATATCTCAAGGGGGACTAGCGGCCATGAGCAGTACTTC. Encoded protein: CSARDISRGTSGHEQYF.

The chain joins TRBV3-1 to TRBJ2-1; no clear D gene. Trimming shortened V by 2 bases and J by 6 bases, and 8 bases separated the two germline ends. Germline loops: CDR1 LGHDT, CDR2 YNNKEL (reference sequence). The CDR3 is made up of 13 amino acids. As DNA, the CDR3 is TGTGCCAGCAGCCAATTTGCCGCCAATGAGCAGTTCTTC. Translation: CASSQFAANEQFF.